The 25 T cell receptor beta chains below all came from one sample that was sequenced in a study of cytomegalovirus exposure and HLA in healthy donors. 60 Vbeta and 13 Jbeta primers were used in PCR. Sequencing was performed with immunoSEQ multiplex PCR; in TCRdb, only in-frame clones are kept and a portion is missing. The data contain over 40,000 clones, 75% to 90% of them singletons. The sample consisted of PBMCs. These receptors were obtained from a woman aged 40 to 50 in good health and CMV-seropositive.

This chain connects TRBV11-2 to TRBJ2-3; tentative D call: TRBD2 (5 bases). The ends were cut back, 3 bases at V and 9 bases at J, with 10 bases in the middle. The CDR3 is 12 amino acids. Germline V lookup: CDR1 SGHAT, CDR2 FQNNGV. CDR3 bases: TGTGCCAGCAGCTTCAACAGAGGGACGCAGTATTTT. It yields the protein CASSFNRGTQYF.

The rearrangement links TRBV14 to TRBJ1-2, with D possibly matching TRBD1 (6 bases). The CDR3 spans 18 residues. CDR1 is SGHDN and CDR2 is FVKESK in the germline V gene. Trimming stripped 4 bases from V and 1 base from J, with 22 bases between. In nucleotides, the CDR3 is TGTGCCAGCAGCCCAGACAGGCGCCTCGAGAAATATAACTATGGCTACACCTTC. It yields the protein CASSPDRRLEKYNYGYTF.

The chain is built from TRBV6-1 and TRBJ2-5, with D possibly matching TRBD1 (5 bases). The J call is in doubt because the DNA end fits TRBJ2-7 better. Germline V gene data show CDR1 as MNHNS and CDR2 as SASEGT. The CDR3 totals 12 residues. The CDR3: CASRPTGYEQYF. CDR3 nucleotide sequence: TGTGCCAGCAGACCTACAGGCTACGAGCAGTACTTC.

This clone was seen just once. This chain joins TRBV5-1 and TRBJ1-2; TRBD1 aligns across 9 bases. V trimming: 1 base; J trimming: 6 bases; junction bases outside the gene matches: 7. The CDR3 is made up of 15 amino acids. Germline CDR1 and CDR2: SGHRS and YFSETQ. This CDR3 reads CASSLQTGGEDGYTF. DNA for the CDR3: TGCGCCAGCAGCTTGCAAACAGGGGGCGAAGATGGCTACACCTTC.

The CDR3 loop reads CASSLDLAGGTQYF. CDR3 bases: TGTGCCAGCAGCTTAGATCTTGCAGGGGGTACGCAGTATTTT. The gene calls are TRBV7-9 and TRBJ2-3; 7 nucleotides align to TRBD1. Germline V CDR1 and CDR2: SEHNR, FQNEAQ (reference sequence). The CDR3 is 14 residues long. Germline trimming cut 1 base from V and 8 bases from J; bases unmatched to any gene: 6.

This clone was seen more than once but under ten times. The chain links TRBV6-1 to TRBJ2-7, with TRBD1 as a possible D gene (6 bases). Germline CDR1 is MNHNS and CDR2 is SASEGT. The CDR3 has 15 amino acids. The V and J ends lost 0 bases and 5 bases respectively, with 14 bases between them. The CDR3 sequence: CASSEAETGANEQYF. The CDR3 region has the DNA TGTGCCAGCAGTGAAGCGGAGACAGGCGCCAACGAGCAGTACTTC.

The rearrangement links TRBV14 to TRBJ2-1, with 8 bases matching TRBD2. The V and J ends lost 4 bases and 4 bases, in that order; junction bases with no gene match: 9. The CDR3 extends over 16 amino acids. Germline V gene data show CDR1 as SGHDN and CDR2 as FVKESK. DNA of the CDR3: TGTGCCAGCAGCCTACCCACTAGCGGAACATACAATGAGCAGTTCTTC. It translates to CASSLPTSGTYNEQFF.

The genes are TRBV7-2 and TRBJ1-4, with a possible D match to TRBD1 (6 bases). Deletions cut 3 bases from V and 7 bases from J, with 12 bases between. The V gene's germline CDR1 is SGHTA and CDR2 FQGNSA. This CDR3 has 14 residues. CDR3 protein: CASSLGTLAEKLFF. As DNA, the CDR3 is TGTGCCAGCAGCTTGGGGACATTGGCTGAAAAACTGTTTTTT.

The rearrangement uses TRBV2 and TRBJ2-2, with TRBD1 matching 10 bases. V dropped 0 bases and J dropped 6; count of bases not matched to a gene: 4. The CDR3 spans 16 residues. The germline gives CDR1 SNHLY, CDR2 FYNNEI. The CDR3 spells CASSEAGGQGSGELFF. The DNA of the CDR3 is TGTGCCAGCAGTGAAGCCGGGGGACAGGGGTCCGGGGAGCTGTTTTTT.

The rearrangement links TRBV6-5 to TRBJ2-7, with 8 bases that match TRBD2. J gave up 6 bases and V 8 bases, and 9 bases lay outside the gene matches. This CDR3 region has 13 residues. CDR1 is MNHEY, CDR2 SVGAGI, per germline. CDR3 sequence (DNA): TGTGCCAGCCGGCGGGGGGCCGCCGCCGAGCAGTACTTC. Protein product: CASRRGAAAEQYF.

This clone was counted a few times. The chain employs TRBV6-5 and TRBJ2-7, with 7 bases matching TRBD2. Trimming removed 2 bases from V and 10 bases from J; junction bases left unmatched: 14. The CDR3 contains 15 residues. Germline lookup yields CDR1 MNHEY and CDR2 SVGAGI. CDR3 loop: CASSYTPSGNRVQYF. The DNA of the CDR3 is TGTGCCAGCAGTTACACGCCTAGCGGCAATAGGGTACAGTACTTC.

The rearrangement joins TRBV27 to TRBJ2-5, with D possibly matching TRBD2 (5 bases). Germline CDR1 MNHEY, CDR2 SMNVEV (reference sequence). This CDR3 is 16 amino acids long. V was clipped by 0 bases and J by 5 bases, with 16 bases between them. CDR3 region: CASSLSTGVRHETQYF. In DNA, the CDR3 is TGTGCCAGCAGTTTATCGACCGGGGTACGGCACGAGACCCAGTACTTC.

CDR3 nucleotides: TGTGCCAGCCAACCAGACAGGGCGGAGCAGTTCTTC. This encodes CASQPDRAEQFF. V usage is TRBV2 and J usage is TRBJ2-1; TRBD1 matches 7 bases. In germline, CDR1 is SNHLY, CDR2 FYNNEI. This CDR3 spans 12 amino acids. The trim removed 8 bases at V and 10 bases at J, leaving 8 bases unmatched.

The J gene is TRBJ2-2, the V gene TRBV18, with a tentative D call TRBD2 (5 bases). The CDR3 runs 14 residues. CDR1 is KGHSH, CDR2 LQKENI, per germline. V lost 3 bases and J lost 5, with 10 bases in between. As DNA, the CDR3 is TGTGCCAGCTCACCCGTTTCGGGGACCGGGGAGCTGTTTTTT. Its translation is CASSPVSGTGELFF.

This chain joins TRBV11-2 and TRBJ2-3; a weak D match, TRBD2 (5 bases). The CDR3 is 17 amino acids. In germline, CDR1 is SGHAT, CDR2 FQNNGV. Trimming left V 1 base short and J 3 bases short, with 17 bases between. CDR3 protein: CASSLVGGPQTTDTQYF. As DNA, the CDR3 is TGTGCCAGCAGCTTAGTTGGCGGGCCTCAAACAACAGATACGCAGTATTTT.

Only one count was recorded for this clone. At one of its ends the junction is not consistent with the germline gene, which may arise from a read error. The V call is TRBV4-1, the J call TRBJ1-1, with 9 nucleotides matching TRBD1. This CDR3 is 14 amino acids long. Germline-derived CDR1 and CDR2 are MGHRA and YSYEKL. In nucleotides, the CDR3 is TGCGCCAGCAGTCAAGGACAGGGGTCCACTGAAGCTTTCTTT. Protein sequence: CASSQGQGSTEAFF.

This clone was seen only once. The chain employs TRBV27 and TRBJ1-1; D unclear. Germline lookup yields CDR1 MNHEY and CDR2 SMNVEV (reference sequence). Trimming cost V 11 bases and J 3 bases, with 13 bases left between them. The length of the CDR3 is 12 residues. The CDR3 coding sequence is TGTGCCGGCAAGCCCATCGACACTGAAGCTTTCTTT. It encodes CAGKPIDTEAFF.

V is TRBV18 and J is TRBJ2-5; 8 bases line up with TRBD1. Germline CDR1 KGHSH, CDR2 LQKENI. The length of the CDR3 is 14 residues. With V trimmed by 3 bases and J by 4 bases, 4 bases remained unmatched. The CDR3 sequence is CASSPRQGLETQYF. CDR3 nucleotide sequence: TGTGCCAGCTCACCCCGACAGGGGCTAGAGACCCAGTACTTC. Supplemented by reference TRBV18 and TRBJ2-5, the full variable domain reads NAGVMQNPRHLVRRRGQEARLRCSPMKGHSHVYWYRQLPEEGLKFMVYLQKENIIDESGMPKERFSAEFPKEGPSILRIQQVVRGDSAAYFCASSPRQGLETQYFGPGTRLLVL.

The CDR3 spells CASLTGGSPNQPQHF. The CDR3 bases are TGTGCCAGCCTCACAGGGGGCTCTCCCAATCAGCCCCAGCATTTT. V is TRBV6-1 and J is TRBJ1-5, with 9 bases matching TRBD1. Germline CDR1 is MNHNS and CDR2 is SASEGT. With V trimmed by 8 bases and J by 3 bases, 8 bases remained unmatched. This CDR3 has 15 residues.

The CDR3 DNA follows: TGTGCCAGCAGTTACTCGAGAGGCCTAGCGGACAACAAGCAGTTCTTC. It codes for CASSYSRGLADNKQFF. The chain links TRBV6-5 to TRBJ2-1, with 7 bases aligning to TRBD2. Germline V gene lookup returns CDR1 MNHEY and CDR2 SVGAGI. Trimming took 0 bases from V and 11 from J; bases not matched to a gene: 13. The CDR3 length is 16 residues.

The V call is TRBV9, the J call TRBJ1-6, with D possibly TRBD1 on 6 matching bases. Per the germline V gene, CDR1 is SGDLS and CDR2 is YYNGEE. CDR3 length equals 14 residues. Deletions cut 8 bases from V and 7 bases from J, with 16 bases between. The CDR3 loop reads CASGEGGGNSPLHF. The CDR3, as DNA: TGTGCCAGTGGAGAAGGGGGTGGCAATTCACCCCTCCACTTT. Filled out from reference TRBV9 and TRBJ1-6, the complete variable domain reads DSGVTQTPKHLITATGQRVTLRCSPRSGDLSVYWYQQSLDQGLQFLIQYYNGEERAKGNILERFSAQQFPDLHSELNLSSLELGDSALYFCASGEGGGNSPLHFGNGTRLTVT.

The rearrangement uses TRBV5-4 and TRBJ1-6; D gene unclear. There are 16 residues in the CDR3. With 0 bases removed from V and 6 bases from J, the gap between germline ends came to 13 bases. Germline V gives CDR1 SGHNT, CDR2 YYREEE (reference sequence). The CDR3 nucleotides read TGTGCCAGCAGCTTGGAGGGAGTTCCAAGTAATTCACCCCTCCACTTT. Protein sequence: CASSLEGVPSNSPLHF.

In DNA form, the CDR3 reads TGTGCCAGCAGTTTGTATCCTTATACCGGGACACGATATCAGCCCCAGCATTTT. Translation gives CASSLYPYTGTRYQPQHF. The V call is TRBV28, the J call TRBJ1-5; the D gene is possibly TRBD1 (6 bases). Trimming shortened V by 3 bases and J by 5 bases, and 23 bases separated the two germline ends. This CDR3 has 18 amino acids. Germline CDR1 reads MDHEN; CDR2 reads SYDVKM.

The J gene is TRBJ2-5, the V gene TRBV13; tentatively, D is TRBD1 (6 bases). The ends were cut back, 4 bases at V and 5 bases at J, with 20 bases in the middle. The CDR3 is 16 residues long. Looked up from germline, CDR1 is PRHDT and CDR2 is FYEKMQ (reference sequence). CDR3 in amino acids: CASSWGRPGSPETQYF. CDR3 in DNA: TGTGCCAGCAGCTGGGGGCGGCCAGGATCTCCTGAGACCCAGTACTTC.

The chain combines TRBV5-1 with TRBJ2-3; D gene unclear. V lost 4 bases, J lost 0 bases, and 9 bases lay in between. The CDR3 extends over 14 amino acids. The V gene's germline CDR1 is SGHRS and CDR2 YFSETQ. Here the CDR3 reads CASSPQLSTDTQYF. The CDR3, as DNA: TGCGCCAGCAGCCCCCAACTTAGCACAGATACGCAGTATTTT.